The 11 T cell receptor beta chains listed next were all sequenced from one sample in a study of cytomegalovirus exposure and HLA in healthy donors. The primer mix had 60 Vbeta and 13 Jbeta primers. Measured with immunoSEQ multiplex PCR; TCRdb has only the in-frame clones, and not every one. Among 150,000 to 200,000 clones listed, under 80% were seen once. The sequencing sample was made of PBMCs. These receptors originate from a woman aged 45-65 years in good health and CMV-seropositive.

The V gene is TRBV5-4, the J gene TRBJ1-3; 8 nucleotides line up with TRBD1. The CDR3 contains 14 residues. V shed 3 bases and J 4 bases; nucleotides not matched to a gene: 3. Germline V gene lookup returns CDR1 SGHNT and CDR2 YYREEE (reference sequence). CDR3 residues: CASSSWTGGNTIYF. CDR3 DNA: TGTGCCAGCAGCTCTTGGACAGGGGGAAACACCATATATTTT.

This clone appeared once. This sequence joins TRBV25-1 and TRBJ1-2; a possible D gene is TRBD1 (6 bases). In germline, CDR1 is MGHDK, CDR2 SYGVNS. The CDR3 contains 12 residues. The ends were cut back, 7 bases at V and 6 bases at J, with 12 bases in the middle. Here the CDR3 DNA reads TGTGCCAGCAAGGGGGTCGCGGATGGCTACACCTTC. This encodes CASKGVADGYTF.

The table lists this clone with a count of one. The CDR3 region is CASSGRDTNYGYTF. The CDR3 DNA sequence: TGTGCCAGCAGCGGCCGGGACACCAACTATGGCTACACCTTC. The rearrangement uses TRBV9 and TRBJ1-2; possible D gene TRBD1, 6 bases. The V and J ends lost 3 bases and 2 bases respectively, with 11 bases between them. The germline V gene encodes CDR1 SGDLS and CDR2 YYNGEE. CDR3 length: 14 amino acids.

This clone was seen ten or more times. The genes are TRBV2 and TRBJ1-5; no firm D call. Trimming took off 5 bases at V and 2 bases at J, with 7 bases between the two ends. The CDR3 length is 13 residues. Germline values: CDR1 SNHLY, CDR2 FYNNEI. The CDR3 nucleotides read TGTGCCAGCAGTAATCTTGGCAATCAGCCCCAGCATTTT. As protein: CASSNLGNQPQHF.

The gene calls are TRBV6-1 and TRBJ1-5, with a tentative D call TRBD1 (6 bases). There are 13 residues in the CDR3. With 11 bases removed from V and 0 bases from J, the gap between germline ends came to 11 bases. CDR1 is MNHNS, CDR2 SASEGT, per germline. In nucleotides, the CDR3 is TGTGCCGGTGGACAGCATAGCAATCAGCCCCAGCATTTT. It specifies CAGGQHSNQPQHF.

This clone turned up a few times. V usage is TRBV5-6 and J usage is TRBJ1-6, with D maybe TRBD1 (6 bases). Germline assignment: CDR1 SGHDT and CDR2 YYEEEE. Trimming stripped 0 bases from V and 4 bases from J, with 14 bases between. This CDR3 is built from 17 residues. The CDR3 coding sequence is TGTGCCAGCAGCTTGGATAGGGGGAAGGAATATAATTCACCCCTCCACTTT. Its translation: CASSLDRGKEYNSPLHF.

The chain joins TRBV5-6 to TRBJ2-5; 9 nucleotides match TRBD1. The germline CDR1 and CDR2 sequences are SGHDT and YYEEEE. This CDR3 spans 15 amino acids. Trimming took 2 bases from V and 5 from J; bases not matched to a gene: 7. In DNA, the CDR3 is TGTGCCAGCAGCTTCGGGACAGGGACCGGTGAGACCCAGTACTTC. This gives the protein CASSFGTGTGETQYF.

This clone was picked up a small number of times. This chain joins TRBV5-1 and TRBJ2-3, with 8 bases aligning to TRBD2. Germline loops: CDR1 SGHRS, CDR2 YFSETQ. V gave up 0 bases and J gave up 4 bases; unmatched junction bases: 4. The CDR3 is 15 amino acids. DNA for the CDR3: TGCGCCAGCAGCTTGGACGGGGGGGTGTCAGATACGCAGTATTTT. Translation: CASSLDGGVSDTQYF.

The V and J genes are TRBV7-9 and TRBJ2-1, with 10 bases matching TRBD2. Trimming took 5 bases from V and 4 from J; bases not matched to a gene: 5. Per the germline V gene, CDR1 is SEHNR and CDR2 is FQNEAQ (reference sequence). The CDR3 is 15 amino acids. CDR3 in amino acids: CASSPPSGGYNEQFF. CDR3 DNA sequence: TGTGCCAGCAGCCCCCCTAGCGGGGGTTACAATGAGCAGTTCTTC.

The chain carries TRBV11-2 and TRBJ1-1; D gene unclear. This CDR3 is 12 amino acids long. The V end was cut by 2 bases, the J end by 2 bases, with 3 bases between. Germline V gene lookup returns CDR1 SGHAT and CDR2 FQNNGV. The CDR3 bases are TGTGCCAGCAGCTTACTTAACACTGAAGCTTTCTTT. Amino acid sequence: CASSLLNTEAFF.

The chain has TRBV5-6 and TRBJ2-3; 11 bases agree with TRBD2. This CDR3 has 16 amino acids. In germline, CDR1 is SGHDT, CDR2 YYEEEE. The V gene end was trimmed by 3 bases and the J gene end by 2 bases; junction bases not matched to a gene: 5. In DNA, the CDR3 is TGTGCCAGCAGCTCTACTAGCGGGAGATTCACAGATACGCAGTATTTT. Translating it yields CASSSTSGRFTDTQYF.